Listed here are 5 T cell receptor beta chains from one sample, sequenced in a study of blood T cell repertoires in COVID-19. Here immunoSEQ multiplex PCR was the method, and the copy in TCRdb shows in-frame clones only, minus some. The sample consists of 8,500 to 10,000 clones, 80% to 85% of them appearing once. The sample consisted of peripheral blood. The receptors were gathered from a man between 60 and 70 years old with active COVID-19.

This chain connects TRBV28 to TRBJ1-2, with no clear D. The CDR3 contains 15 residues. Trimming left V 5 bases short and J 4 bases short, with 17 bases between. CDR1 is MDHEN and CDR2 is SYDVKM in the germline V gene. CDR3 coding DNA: TGTGCCAGCAGTACTCGGACTGGGAGAAGCTATGGCTACACCTTC. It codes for CASSTRTGRSYGYTF.

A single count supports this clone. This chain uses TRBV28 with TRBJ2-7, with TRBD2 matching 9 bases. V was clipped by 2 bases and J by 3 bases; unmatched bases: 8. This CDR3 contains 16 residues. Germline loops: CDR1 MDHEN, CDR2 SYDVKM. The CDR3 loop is CASSLAQTSGRYEQYF. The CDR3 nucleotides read TGTGCCAGCAGTTTAGCACAGACTAGCGGACGCTACGAGCAGTACTTC.

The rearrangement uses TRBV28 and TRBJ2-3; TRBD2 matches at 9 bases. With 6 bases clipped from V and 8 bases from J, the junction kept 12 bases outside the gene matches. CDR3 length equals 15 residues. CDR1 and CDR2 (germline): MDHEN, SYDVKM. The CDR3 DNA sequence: TGTGCCAGCAGCCCACCGGCTAGCGGGACCGGTACGCAGTATTTT. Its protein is CASSPPASGTGTQYF.

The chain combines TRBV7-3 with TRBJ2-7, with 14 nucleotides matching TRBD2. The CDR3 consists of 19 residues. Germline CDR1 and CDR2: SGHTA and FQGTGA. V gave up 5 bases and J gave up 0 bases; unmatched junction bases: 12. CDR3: CASSRGPTSGGASSYEQYF. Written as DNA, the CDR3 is TGTGCCAGCAGCCGGGGCCCGACTAGCGGGGGGGCGAGCTCCTACGAGCAGTACTTC.

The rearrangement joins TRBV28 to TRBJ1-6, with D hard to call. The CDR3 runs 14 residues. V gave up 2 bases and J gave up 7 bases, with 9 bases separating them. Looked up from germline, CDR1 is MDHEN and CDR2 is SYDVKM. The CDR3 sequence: CASSLAYTNSPLHF. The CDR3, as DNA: TGTGCCAGCAGTTTAGCATACACCAATTCACCCCTCCACTTT.